The 22 T cell receptor beta chains below come from one sample, sequenced in a study of blood T cells in healthy people across ages (dated by TCRdb to between 2014 and 2017). The library relied on 5' RACE. Instrument on record: Illumina HiSeq 2500. A second PCR of 7 to 11 cycles was run with a J-beta primer mix and a sample-barcoded 5' primer. The public reads were quality trimmed at Q25 with fastp and then assembled into clones with MiXCR by TCRdb, keeping productive beta chains. One record per CDR3 amino acid sequence lists the most common genes and DNA. Present in this sample are almost 550,000 distinct CDR3 sequences, less than 25% of which were seen just once. Of the sample, roughly 9% falls within the top ten clones. This sample was shared with a second study, whose subject was T cells of mothers and their children.

The specimen was blood. All receptors come from a boy younger than 18 in good health.

This clonotype was observed a few times. The V call is TRBV5-1, the J call TRBJ1-1, with TRBD1 matching over 9 bases. There are 17 residues in the CDR3. The germline CDR1 and CDR2 sequences are SGHRS and YFSETQ. Losses at the gene ends were 5 bases for V and 0 bases for J; bases not matched to a gene: 11. CDR3 sequence reads: CASRGVGQGFLNTEAFF. Here the CDR3 DNA reads TGCGCCAGCAGGGGTGTGGGACAGGGCTTTTTGAACACTGAAGCTTTCTTT.

The J gene is TRBJ2-7, the V gene TRBV7-9; D ambiguous. The CDR3 consists of 14 residues. Trimming shortened V by 1 base and J by 2 bases, and 9 bases separated the two germline ends. CDR1 and CDR2 from the germline V gene are SEHNR and FQNEAQ (reference sequence). DNA of the CDR3: TGTGCCAGCAGCTTAGGACCCGGTCCCTACGAGCAGTACTTC. Protein product: CASSLGPGPYEQYF.

V gene TRBV14 combines with J gene TRBJ2-3, with D tentatively TRBD2 (5 bases). Germline values: CDR1 SGHDN, CDR2 FVKESK. V lost 4 bases to trimming and J lost 6 bases, with 11 bases between them. CDR3 length: 13 amino acids. CDR3 coding DNA: TGTGCCAGCAGCCCCAGCGGCGGGGATACGCAGTATTTT. This gives the protein CASSPSGGDTQYF. The whole variable domain, remainder taken from reference TRBV14 and TRBJ2-3, is EAGVTQFPSHSVIEKGQTVTLRCDPISGHDNLYWYRRVMGKEIKFLLHFVKESKQDESGMPNNRFLAERTGGTYSTLKVQPAELEDSGVYFCASSPSGGDTQYFGPGTRLTVL.

A few counts support this clonotype. CDR3 residues: CASSWDGGEQYF. The CDR3 DNA is TGTGCCAGCAGCTGGGACGGCGGGGAGCAGTACTTC. The chain couples TRBV6-6 to TRBJ2-7; perhaps D is TRBD1 or TRBD2 (5 bases each). The CDR3 consists of 12 residues. The V gene's germline CDR1 is MNHNY and CDR2 SVGAGI (reference sequence). Trimming removed 6 bases from V and 7 bases from J, with 13 bases in between.

The chain uses TRBV28 and TRBJ2-1, with D possibly TRBD1 on 5 matching bases. The germline CDR1 and CDR2 sequences are MDHEN and SYDVKM. V was clipped by 1 base and J by 0 bases, with 10 bases between them. The CDR3 spans 16 residues. CDR3 amino acids: CASSLYRQGSYNEQFF. CDR3 coding DNA: TGTGCCAGCAGTTTATATCGTCAGGGCTCCTACAATGAGCAGTTCTTC.

There are a few counts of this clonotype. The chain joins TRBV7-3 to TRBJ2-3; 7 bases agree with TRBD2. Germline CDR1 and CDR2: SGHTA and FQGTGA. CDR3 length equals 14 residues. Losses at the gene ends were 6 bases for V and 4 bases for J; bases not matched to a gene: 7. CDR3 sequence reads: CASSPGLVADTQYF. Here the CDR3 DNA reads TGTGCCAGCAGTCCAGGACTAGTTGCAGATACGCAGTATTTT. Looking up the rest from reference TRBV7-3 and TRBJ2-3 gives the full variable domain: GAGVSQTPSNKVTEKGKYVELRCDPISGHTALYWYRQSLGQGPEFLIYFQGTGAADDSGLPNDRFFAVRPEGSVSTLKIQRTERGDSAVYLCASSPGLVADTQYFGPGTRLTVL.

The genes are TRBV3-1 and TRBJ1-1, with D tentatively TRBD1 (5 bases). The CDR3 contains 14 residues. Trimming shortened V by 4 bases and J by 3 bases, and 12 bases separated the two germline ends. The germline CDR1 and CDR2 sequences are LGHDT and YNNKEL (reference sequence). CDR3 loop: CASSPGGGDTEAFF. CDR3 DNA: TGTGCCAGCAGCCCCGGTGGAGGGGACACTGAAGCTTTCTTT.

V usage is TRBV7-2 and J usage is TRBJ2-5; 8 bases line up with TRBD2. V was pared by 6 bases and J by 9 bases, with 15 bases of the junction left unmatched. The CDR3 length is 15 residues. The germline V gene encodes CDR1 SGHTA and CDR2 FQGNSA. The CDR3 bases are TGTGCCAGCAGGTCTTTCGGGGGGGCCGGGGAGGCCCAGTACTTC. It yields the protein CASRSFGGAGEAQYF.

This clonotype was seen many times. The chain employs TRBV7-8 and TRBJ2-7; D unclear. V gave up 0 bases and J gave up 1 base, with 16 bases separating them. Germline assignment: CDR1 SGHVS and CDR2 FQNEAQ. CDR3 length: 17 residues. CDR3 sequence: CASSLALLGELSYEQYF. Written as DNA, the CDR3 is TGTGCCAGCAGCTTAGCGCTATTAGGAGAGTTATCCTACGAGCAGTACTTC.

This clonotype appeared a single time. This chain links TRBV7-9 with TRBJ1-1; TRBD1 aligns across 8 bases. The length of the CDR3 is 14 residues. With 5 bases clipped from V and 4 bases from J, the junction kept 6 bases outside the gene matches. CDR1 and CDR2 (germline): SEHNR, FQNEAQ (reference sequence). CDR3: CASSTRGLGTEAFF. The CDR3 DNA reads as TGTGCCAGCAGCACCAGGGGGCTAGGCACTGAAGCTTTCTTT.

This chain links TRBV6-1 with TRBJ2-7; D unclear. The CDR3 sequence is 11 residues long. Germline V CDR1 and CDR2: MNHNS, SASEGT. V was trimmed by 6 bases and J by 6 bases, leaving 9 bases between them. For the CDR3, the DNA is TGTGCCAGCAGAAAGGAACCCGAGCAGTACTTC. Translated, it gives CASRKEPEQYF.

This chain links TRBV3-1 with TRBJ2-5; D remains unclear. This CDR3 is built from 14 residues. V was pared by 7 bases and J by 4 bases, with 16 bases between. Germline values: CDR1 LGHDT, CDR2 YNNKEL (reference sequence). Here the CDR3 reads CASTTTALRETQYF. The CDR3 coding sequence is TGTGCCAGCACAACGACGGCGCTCAGAGAGACCCAGTACTTC.

This chain connects TRBV4-3 to TRBJ2-1; D could derive from TRBD1 or TRBD2 (6 bases each). This CDR3 comprises 17 residues. From germline, CDR1 is LGHNA and CDR2 YSLEER. Trimming took 2 bases from V and 3 from J, leaving 17 bases between them. CDR3 nucleotide sequence: TGCGCCAGCAGCCAAACGGGGGCCCCCTCCTTCTACAATGAGCAGTTCTTC. Encoded protein: CASSQTGAPSFYNEQFF.

This clonotype came up a few times. The V gene is TRBV6-4, the J gene TRBJ2-3; D tentatively reads TRBD1 or TRBD2 (5 bases each). This CDR3 contains 15 residues. The germline gives CDR1 MRHNA, CDR2 SNTAGT. V was cut by 4 bases and J by 1 base, with 12 bases left in between. The CDR3 nucleotides are TGTGCCAGCAGTGTGGGATTGGGGGGCACAGATACGCAGTATTTT. Its translation is CASSVGLGGTDTQYF.

The chain carries TRBV3-1 and TRBJ2-3, with D hard to call. V lost 2 bases to trimming and J lost 4 bases, with 16 bases between them. The CDR3 spans 16 residues. CDR1 and CDR2 from the germline V gene are LGHDT and YNNKEL (reference sequence). CDR3: CASSQSDQPSPDTQYF. The CDR3 DNA reads as TGTGCCAGCAGCCAATCGGACCAGCCGAGCCCAGATACGCAGTATTTT.

The table lists this clonotype with many counts. The chain is built from TRBV7-9 and TRBJ2-3; D is ambiguous. CDR1 is SEHNR, CDR2 FQNEAQ, per germline (reference sequence). The V end lost 3 bases, the J end lost 4 bases, and 8 bases lay between the germline ends. The CDR3 is 13 amino acids. CDR3 residues: CASSFPPPDTQYF. The CDR3 nucleotides are TGTGCCAGCAGCTTCCCTCCCCCAGATACGCAGTATTTT.

This clonotype was observed a few times. This chain connects TRBV12-3 or TRBV12-4 to TRBJ1-1, with a tentative D call TRBD1 (6 bases). This CDR3 has 15 residues. The V and J ends lost 4 bases and 5 bases respectively, with 17 bases between them. The CDR3 region is CASSSWGGGRTEAFF. CDR3 DNA sequence: TGTGCCAGCAGTTCCTGGGGGGGCGGAAGAACTGAAGCTTTCTTT.

The rearrangement uses TRBV5-1 and TRBJ2-5; 7 bases agree with TRBD1. TRBJ2-7 explains the end of the DNA better; the J call may be wrong. Germline-derived CDR1 and CDR2 are SGHRS and YFSETQ. The CDR3 has 15 residues. This chain's CDR3 is CASRMMAGGSYEQYF. As DNA, the CDR3 is TGCGCCAGCAGGATGATGGCAGGGGGCTCCTACGAGCAGTACTTC.

The V call is TRBV4-2, the J call TRBJ2-3, with 10 bases fitting TRBD1. J was trimmed by 2 bases and V by 4 bases; bases with no gene match: 9. The germline V gene encodes CDR1 LGHNA and CDR2 YNFKEQ. This CDR3 comprises 17 residues. The CDR3 nucleotides are TGTGCCAGCAGCCCGGCGGGGACAGGGGATTCCACAGATACGCAGTATTTT. It encodes CASSPAGTGDSTDTQYF.

The sample holds a few counts of this clonotype. The rearrangement uses TRBV4-3 and TRBJ2-5; D is possibly TRBD1 (5 bases). The DNA end lines up better with TRBJ2-7; the J call may be wrong. Germline V gene sequence: CDR1 LGHNA, CDR2 YSLEER. The CDR3 spans 15 residues. The CDR3 nucleotides are TGCGCCAGCAGCCAAGAAGCAAGGGGTTCCTACGAGCAGTACTTC. This encodes CASSQEARGSYEQYF.

V gene TRBV12-3 or TRBV12-4 combines with J gene TRBJ1-2, with D unclear. This CDR3 has 15 residues. Trimming stripped 1 base from V and 5 bases from J, with 14 bases between. The CDR3 sequence is CASSLDGRRSYGYTF. The CDR3 DNA sequence: TGTGCCAGCAGTTTAGACGGGCGTAGATCTTATGGCTACACCTTC.

Written as DNA, the CDR3 is TGCAGTGCGACCCAAGGGGCTAGCGGGAGTCACGCCACCGGGGAGCTGTTTTTT. The encoded protein is CSATQGASGSHATGELFF. The chain joins TRBV20-1 to TRBJ2-2; 10 nucleotides align to TRBD2. The CDR3 sequence is 18 residues long. With 6 bases clipped from V and 4 bases from J, the junction kept 17 bases outside the gene matches. Germline CDR1 is DFQATT and CDR2 is SNEGSKA (reference sequence).